What follows describes a single T cell receptor (beta chain). Its cognate antigen is unknown. Time point described: blood 4 weeks post-SBRT, at nephrectomy. As for treatment: 15 Gy SBRT to primary tumor, nephrectomy 4 weeks later. Nephrectomy followed 15 Gy stereotactic body radiation by 4 weeks. Blood was sampled at baseline, 2 weeks and 4 weeks after SBRT. Method: immunoSEQ multiplex PCR; TCRdb's copy keeps in-frame clones and lacks some. The data contain 120,000 to 150,000 clones, less than 90% of them singletons. This record comes from a study of radiation and T cells in renal cell carcinoma. The V gene's germline CDR1 is LGHNA and CDR2 YNFKEQ. The CDR3 is made up of 14 amino acids. The germline V and J ends were trimmed by 1 base and 5 bases, with 9 bases remaining between them. Study-wide results and limits: Without pretreatment biopsies, baseline tumor clonotype presence was undetermined.

This TCR derives from a woman aged 45-65 years with renal cell carcinoma. The chain couples TRBV4-2 to TRBJ1-5; the D is unclear. The sample in question was blood, obtained from a patient whose treatment included radiotherapy and nephrectomy. CDR3 in DNA: TGTGCCAGCAGCCAAGGGACGGACTATCAGCCCCAGCATTTT. This codes for CASSQGTDYQPQHF.